This record looks at one TCR beta chain sequence and its context. The record originates from a study of blood T cell repertoires in COVID-19. In the study overall: The United States, Italy and Spain were the sources of the acute and convalescent COVID-19 samples. Sample material is recorded as cDNA or gDNA derived from T cells, B-cell-depleted T cells, or PBMCs.

The CDR3 runs to 16 residues. V lost 0 bases, J lost 7 bases, and 16 bases lay in between. Germline V gene sequence: CDR1 SGDLS, CDR2 YYNGEE. Per the authors' pipeline: Nucleated cell counts were estimated from reference gene primer amplification. Sequenced by immunoSEQ multiplex PCR; TCRdb stores in-frame clones only, minus some. That table furnishes V, J and clone size, whereas the DNA furnished D and trimming. The sample contains around 200,000 clones, approximately 85% of which appear only once. The specimen sequenced was peripheral blood. This sequence joins TRBV9 and TRBJ2-2, with D tentatively TRBD2 (6 bases). The source is an elderly woman with acute or convalescent COVID-19. In DNA form, the CDR3 reads TGTGCCAGCAGCGTAGAGGAGGGCACGAGCATCGGGGAGCTGTTTTTT. Translated, it gives CASSVEEGTSIGELFF.